This TCR beta chain emerged from a study of blood T cell repertoires in COVID-19. Overall study: PBMCs, B-cell-depleted T cells, or T cells were the source of the cDNA or gDNA that made up the material.

Deletions cut 0 bases from V and 3 bases from J, with 13 bases between. CDR1 SGDLS and CDR2 YYNGEE come from the germline V gene. The CDR3 runs to 16 residues. The assay was immunoSEQ multiplex PCR, and TCRdb's table has in-frame clones only and misses some. The sample includes around 700,000 clones, around 90% of them seen just once. The V gene is TRBV9, the J gene TRBJ1-3; D perhaps matches TRBD1 (5 bases). Material: peripheral blood. The TCR comes from a woman aged 18-29 years with acute or convalescent COVID-19. CDR3 residues: CASSVGGVEDGNTIYF. Here the CDR3 DNA reads TGTGCCAGCAGCGTAGGGGGGGTTGAGGATGGAAACACCATATATTTT. The full variable domain, completed using reference TRBV9 and TRBJ1-3, is DSGVTQTPKHLITATGQRVTLRCSPRSGDLSVYWYQQSLDQGLQFLIQYYNGEERAKGNILERFSAQQFPDLHSELNLSSLELGDSALYFCASSVGGVEDGNTIYFGEGSWLTVV.